A single sample gave rise to the 8 T cell receptor beta chains below, sequenced in a study of blood T cell repertoires in COVID-19. Clones were read by immunoSEQ multiplex PCR, and TCRdb kept only the in-frame ones, dropping some. The table has 100,000 to 150,000 clones, 90% seen once. The sample was peripheral blood. These receptors were taken from a woman aged 60-75 years with COVID-19, enrolled during active disease.

The rearrangement uses TRBV4-1 and TRBJ2-1, with 8 bases matching TRBD1. This CDR3 has 16 residues. V shed 3 bases, J shed 7 bases, and the junction held 11 bases outside the gene matches. Germline CDR1 and CDR2: MGHRA and YSYEKL. The CDR3 here is CASSQTTGQGGNEQFF. The CDR3, as DNA: TGCGCCAGCAGCCAGACCACAGGACAGGGAGGTAATGAGCAGTTCTTC.

The gene calls are TRBV18 and TRBJ2-3; 10 nucleotides match TRBD2. J gave up 2 bases and V 3 bases, and 2 bases lay outside the gene matches. This CDR3 region has 15 residues. CDR1 and CDR2 from the germline V gene are KGHSH and LQKENI. The CDR3 region is CASSPSGGPTDTQYF. The CDR3 bases are TGTGCCAGCTCACCTAGCGGGGGGCCCACAGATACGCAGTATTTT.

The chain joins TRBV6-6 to TRBJ2-5, with 7 bases matching TRBD1. Trimming cost V 0 bases and J 2 bases; bases outside gene matches: 6. Germline CDR1 MNHNY, CDR2 SVGAGI (reference sequence). CDR3 length equals 16 residues. The CDR3 DNA reads TGTGCCAGCAGTTACTCGGCAGGGGGTTGGCAAGAGACCCAGTACTTC. Its translation: CASSYSAGGWQETQYF.

The chain couples TRBV10-3 to TRBJ2-5; TRBD2 might be the D (7 bases). The V and J ends lost 4 bases and 5 bases respectively, with 11 bases between them. The CDR3 length is 13 residues. Germline V lookup: CDR1 ENHRY, CDR2 SYGVKD. CDR3 in DNA: TGTGCCATCAGTGGCGGGGGCGTGGAGACCCAGTACTTC. This gives the protein CAISGGGVETQYF.

This clone appeared a single time. The chain recombines TRBV2 with TRBJ2-7; TRBD1 aligns across 9 bases. The CDR3 consists of 13 residues. CDR1 and CDR2 from the germline V gene are SNHLY and FYNNEI. Trimming cost V 7 bases and J 4 bases; bases outside gene matches: 5. DNA for the CDR3: TGTGCCAGCACCGGGACAGGGAGATACGAGCAGTACTTC. Protein: CASTGTGRYEQYF.

This clone came up once. V is TRBV4-1 and J is TRBJ1-2, with D perhaps TRBD1 (6 bases). Germline CDR1 is MGHRA and CDR2 is YSYEKL. This CDR3 spans 16 amino acids. The V end was cut by 1 base, the J end by 3 bases, with 15 bases between. DNA for the CDR3: TGCGCCAGCAGCCAAGGTGGGGGCAGCTCCTACTATGGCTACACCTTC. The encoded protein is CASSQGGGSSYYGYTF.

The genes are TRBV7-9 and TRBJ1-3; 12 bases map to TRBD1. Unmatched junction bases numbered 9, after V lost 5 bases and J lost 4 bases. This CDR3 has 17 amino acids. Germline CDR1 SEHNR, CDR2 FQNEAQ (reference sequence). In DNA, the CDR3 is TGTGCCAGCAGCCGGGACAGGGGGCGATCGCGCGGAAACACCATATATTTT. It yields the protein CASSRDRGRSRGNTIYF.

This chain joins TRBV11-3 and TRBJ1-1; tentative D call: TRBD1 (6 bases). This CDR3 contains 12 residues. Trimming took off 2 bases at V and 5 bases at J, with 6 bases between the two ends. The germline V gene encodes CDR1 SGHNT and CDR2 YENEEA. The chain's CDR3 is CASSLTGTEAFF. The CDR3 coding sequence is TGTGCCAGCAGCTTAACAGGGACTGAAGCTTTCTTT. The whole variable domain, filled in from reference TRBV11-3 and TRBJ1-1, reads EAGVVQSPRYKIIEKKQPVAFWCNPISGHNTLYWYLQNLGQGPELLIRYENEEAVDDSQLPKDRFSAERLKGVDSTLKIQPAELGDSAVYLCASSLTGTEAFFGQGTRLTVV.